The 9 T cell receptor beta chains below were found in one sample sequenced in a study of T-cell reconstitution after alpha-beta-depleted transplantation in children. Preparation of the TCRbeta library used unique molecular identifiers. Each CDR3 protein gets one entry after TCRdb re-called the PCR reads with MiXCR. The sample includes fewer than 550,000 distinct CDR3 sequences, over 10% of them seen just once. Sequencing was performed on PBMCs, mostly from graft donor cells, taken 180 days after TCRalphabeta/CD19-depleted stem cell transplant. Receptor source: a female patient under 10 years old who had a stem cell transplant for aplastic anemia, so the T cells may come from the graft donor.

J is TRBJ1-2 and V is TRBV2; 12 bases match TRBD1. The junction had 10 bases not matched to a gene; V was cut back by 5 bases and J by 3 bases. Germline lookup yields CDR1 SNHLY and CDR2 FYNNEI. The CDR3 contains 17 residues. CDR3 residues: CASSRLRDRGPDYGYTF. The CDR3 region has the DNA TGTGCCAGCAGTCGACTTCGGGACAGGGGGCCCGACTATGGCTACACCTTC. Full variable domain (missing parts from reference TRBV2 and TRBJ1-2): EPEVTQTPSHQVTQMGQEVILRCVPISNHLYFYWYRQILGQKVEFLVSFYNNEISEKSEIFDDQFSVERPDGSNFTLKIRSTKLEDSAMYFCASSRLRDRGPDYGYTFGSGTRLTVV.

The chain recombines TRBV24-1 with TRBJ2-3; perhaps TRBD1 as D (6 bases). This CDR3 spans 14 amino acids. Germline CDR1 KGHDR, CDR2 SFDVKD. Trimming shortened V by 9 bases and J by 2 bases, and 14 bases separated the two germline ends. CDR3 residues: CATGGRENTDTQYF. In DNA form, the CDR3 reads TGTGCCACCGGGGGCAGGGAGAACACAGATACGCAGTATTTT.

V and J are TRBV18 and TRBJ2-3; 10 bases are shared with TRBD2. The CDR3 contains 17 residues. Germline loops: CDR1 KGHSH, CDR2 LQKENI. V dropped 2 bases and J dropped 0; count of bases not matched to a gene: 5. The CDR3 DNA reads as TGTGCCAGCTCACCAGGAGCGGGAGGGCCGAGCACAGATACGCAGTATTTT. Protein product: CASSPGAGGPSTDTQYF.

The CDR3 region has the DNA TGTGCCATCGCACCCCCGGGGGGCAATGAGCAGTTCTTC. It is translated as CAIAPPGGNEQFF. This chain links TRBV10-3 with TRBJ2-1; 7 bases map to TRBD2. V lost 8 bases and J lost 6; bases outside the gene matches: 7. Germline assignment: CDR1 ENHRY and CDR2 SYGVKD. The CDR3 is made up of 13 amino acids.

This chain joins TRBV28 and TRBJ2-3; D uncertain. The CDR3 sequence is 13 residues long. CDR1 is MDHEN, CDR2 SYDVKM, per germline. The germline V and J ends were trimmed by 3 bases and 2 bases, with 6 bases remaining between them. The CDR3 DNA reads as TGTGCCAGCAGTTTTCGCCACACAGATACGCAGTATTTT. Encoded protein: CASSFRHTDTQYF.

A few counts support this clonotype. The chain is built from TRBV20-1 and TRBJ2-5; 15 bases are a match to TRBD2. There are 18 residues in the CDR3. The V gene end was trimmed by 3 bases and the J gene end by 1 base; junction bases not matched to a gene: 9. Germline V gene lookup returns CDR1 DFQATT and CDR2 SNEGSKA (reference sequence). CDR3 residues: CSARGGLAGGRGQETQYF. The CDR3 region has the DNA TGCAGTGCTAGGGGAGGACTAGCGGGAGGGAGGGGCCAAGAGACCCAGTACTTC.

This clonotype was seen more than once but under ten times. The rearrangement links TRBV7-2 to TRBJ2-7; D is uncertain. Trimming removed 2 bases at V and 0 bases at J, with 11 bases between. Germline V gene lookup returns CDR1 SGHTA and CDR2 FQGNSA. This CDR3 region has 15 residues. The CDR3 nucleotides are TGTGCCAGCAGCTTATCTGCTGGCTTCTCCTACGAGCAGTACTTC. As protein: CASSLSAGFSYEQYF.

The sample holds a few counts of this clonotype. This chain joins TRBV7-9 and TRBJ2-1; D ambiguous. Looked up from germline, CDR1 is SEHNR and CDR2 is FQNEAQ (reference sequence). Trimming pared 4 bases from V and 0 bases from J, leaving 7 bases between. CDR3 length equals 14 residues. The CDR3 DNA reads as TGTGCCAGCAGCTCCTATCCCTCCTACAATGAGCAGTTCTTC. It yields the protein CASSSYPSYNEQFF. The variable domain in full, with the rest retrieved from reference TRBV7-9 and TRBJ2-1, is DTGVSQNPRHKITKRGQNVTFRCDPISEHNRLYWYRQTLGQGPEFLTYFQNEAQLEKSRLLSDRFSAERPKGSFSTLEIQRTEQGDSAMYLCASSSYPSYNEQFFGPGTRLTVL.

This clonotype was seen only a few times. CDR3 sequence: CASSLGGMITDTQYF. CDR3 bases: TGTGCCAGCAGTTTGGGCGGGATGATCACAGATACGCAGTATTTT. The chain is built from TRBV12-3 or TRBV12-4 and TRBJ2-3; D may be TRBD2 (6 bases). The CDR3 runs to 15 residues. Deletions cut 3 bases from V and 2 bases from J, with 12 bases between.